The 23 T cell receptor beta chains given below trace back to one sample, sequenced in a study of T cell responses to AZD1222 COVID-19 vaccine. Assay used: immunoSEQ multiplex PCR; TCRdb lists only in-frame clones, some missing. The repertoire includes fewer than 130,000 clones, about four fifths of them detected once, and 4.6% sits in the top ten. Sample: peripheral blood, taken on day 0 of AZD1222 vaccination. Receptors were obtained from an adult in good health.

The CDR3 nucleotides are TGTGCCAGCAGCCCTAGACAGGCTAACTATGGCTACACCTTC. It is translated as CASSPRQANYGYTF. The V gene is TRBV7-2, the J gene TRBJ1-2; a weak D match, TRBD1 (6 bases). Trimming left V 5 bases short and J 0 bases short, with 10 bases between. Germline values: CDR1 SGHTA, CDR2 FQGNSA. The CDR3 length is 14 residues.

The chain links TRBV24-1 to TRBJ1-1; tentative D call: TRBD1 (5 bases). This CDR3 has 13 amino acids. V lost 6 bases and J 1 base, leaving 8 bases between the germline ends. CDR1 and CDR2 (germline): KGHDR, SFDVKD. CDR3 amino acids: CATSSDRNTEAFF. As DNA, the CDR3 is TGTGCCACCAGTTCAGACAGGAACACTGAAGCTTTCTTT.

The V call is TRBV27, the J call TRBJ1-6; D is unresolved. This CDR3 spans 15 amino acids. Germline V gene data show CDR1 as MNHEY and CDR2 as SMNVEV (reference sequence). The V end was cut by 0 bases, the J end by 10 bases, with 13 bases between. CDR3 bases: TGTGCCAGCAGTTTATCAGCCCTCGACTCCTCACCCCTCCACTTT. Amino acid sequence: CASSLSALDSSPLHF.

V and J are TRBV3-1 (or the pseudogene TRBV3-2) and TRBJ2-7, with D possibly being TRBD2 (6 bases). There are 14 residues in the CDR3. V gave up 4 bases and J gave up 0 bases, with 10 bases separating them. Germline CDR1 and CDR2: LGHDT and YNNKEL (reference sequence). CDR3 in DNA: TGTGCCAGCAGCCTTGGGACTGGCTCCTACGAGCAGTACTTC. Protein: CASSLGTGSYEQYF.

This chain connects TRBV29-1 to TRBJ2-7, with a possible D match to TRBD2 (5 bases). The germline CDR1 and CDR2 sequences are SQVTM and ANQGSEA. V lost 6 bases, J lost 4 bases, and 16 bases lay in between. There are 13 residues in the CDR3. The CDR3 is CSVRRGASYEQYF. The CDR3 DNA follows: TGCAGCGTCCGCCGGGGAGCCTCGTACGAGCAGTACTTC.

The chain uses TRBV9 and TRBJ2-3; 10 positions agree with TRBD1. Trimming removed 5 bases from V and 1 base from J; junction bases left unmatched: 7. There are 16 residues in the CDR3. Germline CDR1 reads SGDLS; CDR2 reads YYNGEE. Written as DNA, the CDR3 is TGTGCCAGCAGTACCCACGGGACAGGGGGCACAGATACGCAGTATTTT. Translated, it gives CASSTHGTGGTDTQYF.

The chain couples TRBV18 to TRBJ2-3, with D possibly TRBD2 on 6 matching bases. This CDR3 comprises 15 residues. Trimming stripped 1 base from V and 2 bases from J, with 10 bases between. The germline V gene encodes CDR1 KGHSH and CDR2 LQKENI. The CDR3: CASSPRDSYTDTQYF. CDR3 bases: TGTGCCAGCTCACCACGGGACTCTTACACAGATACGCAGTATTTT.

V usage is TRBV5-8 and J usage is TRBJ2-5; the D is unclear. Germline CDR1 is SGHTS and CDR2 is YDEGEE. The CDR3 is 16 residues long. Trimming pared 5 bases from V and 7 bases from J, leaving 24 bases between. Here the CDR3 reads CASRFYGSRAVGTQYF. The CDR3 region has the DNA TGTGCCAGCAGGTTCTACGGTTCCCGCGCCGTAGGGACCCAGTACTTC.

This chain links TRBV14 with TRBJ1-2, with D hard to call. The length of the CDR3 is 14 residues. From germline, CDR1 is SGHDN and CDR2 FVKESK. V lost 1 base and J lost 2, with 8 bases in between. The CDR3 nucleotides read TGTGCCAGCAGCCAAGGAAACAGAAACTATGGCTACACCTTC. This translates into CASSQGNRNYGYTF.

The chain uses TRBV4-3 and TRBJ2-7; 13 nucleotides align to TRBD2. CDR1 is LGHNA and CDR2 is YSLEER in the germline V gene. V lost 2 bases, J lost 6 bases, and 10 bases stayed unmatched. The length of the CDR3 is 17 residues. The CDR3 DNA follows: TGCGCCAGCAGCCAATCACCTGGACTAGCGGGGGTGGTCGAGCAGTACTTC. The encoded protein is CASSQSPGLAGVVEQYF.

V usage is TRBV11-2 and J usage is TRBJ2-2; 16 nucleotides agree with TRBD2. The CDR3 contains 16 residues. V lost 5 bases, J lost 5 bases, and 2 bases stayed unmatched. The germline V gene encodes CDR1 SGHAT and CDR2 FQNNGV. CDR3 nucleotide sequence: TGTGCCAGCAGCCAGGGACTAGCGGGAGGGACCGGGGAGCTGTTTTTT. The encoded protein is CASSQGLAGGTGELFF.

This chain joins TRBV5-5 and TRBJ1-5; no reliable D call. The CDR3 length is 15 residues. V was clipped by 2 bases and J by 4 bases, with 13 bases between them. Germline V gives CDR1 SGHKS, CDR2 YYEKEE (reference sequence). In DNA, the CDR3 is TGTGCCAGCAGCTTTACGGCAGCCTCAAATCAGCCCCAGCATTTT. It encodes CASSFTAASNQPQHF.

The CDR3 bases are TGTGCCAGCAGAGCCCCTACGGAAGGCTACACCTTC. Translation gives CASRAPTEGYTF. The chain joins TRBV6-5 to TRBJ1-2; D remains unclear. The CDR3 runs to 12 residues. V lost 6 bases to trimming and J lost 8 bases, with 13 bases between them. CDR1 and CDR2 from the germline V gene are MNHEY and SVGAGI.

V is TRBV3-1 (or the pseudogene TRBV3-2) and J is TRBJ2-5, with 9 bases identical to TRBD1. Losses at the gene ends were 3 bases for V and 5 bases for J; bases not matched to a gene: 7. This CDR3 has 15 residues. CDR1 is LGHDT, CDR2 YNNKEL, per germline (reference sequence). The CDR3 bases are TGTGCCAGCAGCCACCCGGGACAGGGAAAGGAGACCCAGTACTTC. It translates to CASSHPGQGKETQYF.

The CDR3 nucleotides are TGTGCCAGCAGTTACGGGCAACTGAACACTGAAGCTTTCTTT. Encoded protein: CASSYGQLNTEAFF. V and J are TRBV6-2 or TRBV6-3 and TRBJ1-1; no reliable D call. The germline V gene encodes CDR1 MNHEY and CDR2 SVGEGT. V was trimmed by 2 bases and J by 0 bases, leaving 7 bases between them. This CDR3 is 14 amino acids long.

This chain joins TRBV12-3 or TRBV12-4 and TRBJ2-1; a weak D match, TRBD1 (7 bases). The CDR3 contains 13 residues. The ends were cut back, 7 bases at V and 7 bases at J, with 14 bases in the middle. The CDR3 nucleotides are TGTGCCAGCACGATACAGGGGAGGAATGAGCAGTTCTTC. It codes for CASTIQGRNEQFF.

The chain is built from TRBV4-3 and TRBJ1-2; 7 bases are shared with TRBD1. V was pared by 0 bases and J by 4 bases, with 5 bases of the junction left unmatched. This CDR3 is built from 15 residues. Germline CDR1 reads LGHNA; CDR2 reads YSLEER. The CDR3 DNA follows: TGCGCCAGCAGCCAAGAGGGACAGCTCCCCTATGGCTACACCTTC. This translates into CASSQEGQLPYGYTF.

The J gene is TRBJ1-6, the V gene TRBV28; 9 positions match TRBD1. The CDR3 is made up of 16 amino acids. The V segment lost 6 bases and the J segment 5 bases; nucleotides outside the gene matches: 8. The V gene's germline CDR1 is MDHEN and CDR2 SYDVKM. DNA of the CDR3: TGTGCCAGCAGGCCCGAGGGACAGGGAAATAATTCACCCCTCCACTTT. Its translation is CASRPEGQGNNSPLHF.

The V call is TRBV27, the J call TRBJ2-1, with D hard to call. Trimming pared 5 bases from V and 4 bases from J, leaving 15 bases between. The germline gives CDR1 MNHEY, CDR2 SMNVEV (reference sequence). There are 15 residues in the CDR3. CDR3 sequence reads: CASSPQSGRYNEQFF. In DNA, the CDR3 is TGTGCCAGCAGTCCTCAAAGTGGGCGGTACAATGAGCAGTTCTTC.

The chain is built from TRBV5-8 and TRBJ1-3; D unclear. Germline-derived CDR1 and CDR2 are SGHTS and YDEGEE. The V end was cut by 4 bases, the J end by 0 bases, with 11 bases between. The CDR3 contains 15 residues. CDR3 bases: TGTGCCAGCAGCCGTCGGGCAGCCTCTGGAAACACCATATATTTT. This sequence encodes CASSRRAASGNTIYF.

The CDR3 region is CASRGSIGNSPLHF. DNA for the CDR3: TGTGCCAGCAGGGGATCGATCGGAAATTCACCCCTCCACTTT. The chain couples TRBV28 to TRBJ1-6; D remains ambiguous. CDR1 and CDR2 from the germline V gene are MDHEN and SYDVKM. The CDR3 spans 14 residues. Trimming stripped 6 bases from V and 7 bases from J, with 13 bases between. Looking up the rest from reference TRBV28 and TRBJ1-6 gives the full variable domain: DVKVTQSSRYLVKRTGEKVFLECVQDMDHENMFWYRQDPGLGLRLIYFSYDVKMKEKGDIPEGYSVSREKKERFSLILESASTNQTSMYLCASRGSIGNSPLHFGNGTRLTVT.

J is TRBJ2-1 and V is TRBV6-2 or TRBV6-3, with TRBD2 matching 11 bases. The CDR3 runs to 19 residues. CDR1 MNHEY and CDR2 SVGEGT come from the germline V gene. The V and J ends lost 0 bases and 0 bases, in that order; junction bases with no gene match: 7. CDR3 region: CASSYSLTSGTSSYNEQFF. CDR3 nucleotide sequence: TGTGCCAGCAGTTACTCGCTGACTAGCGGGACGAGCTCCTACAATGAGCAGTTCTTC.

This clone was counted a single time. The gene calls are TRBV21-1 and TRBJ2-1; TRBD2 was called by the table and not checked on the DNA. TRBV21-1 is a recognized pseudogene. The CDR3 extends over 14 amino acids. For the CDR3, the DNA is TGTGCCAGCACCCCGGTGCGGGACCACAATGAGCAGTTCTTC. It yields the protein CASTPVRDHNEQFF.